This T cell receptor beta chain was retrieved from a study of beta chain features in type 1 diabetes. Study-wide context: Patient and healthy donor groups were alike in age, gender and cell yields.

Staining for CD45RO/CCR7/CD25/CD127/CD95/CD27 allowed sorting of CD4+ naive, central memory, regulatory and stem cell-like memory cells. The CDR3 consists of 15 residues. CDR1 LNHDA and CDR2 SQIVND come from the germline V gene (reference sequence). Trimming removed 3 bases from V and 13 bases from J, with 19 bases in between. cDNA synthesis used the whole RNA isolate, giving expressed TCRB sequences. Sequenced by immunoSEQ multiplex PCR; TCRdb stores in-frame clones only, minus some. The sample includes fewer than 250,000 clones, 9.6% of them seen just once. The receptor was derived from a woman aged 18-29 years in good health. Sequenced material: naive CD4+ T cells from blood. The J gene is TRBJ2-6, the V gene TRBV19; D is possibly TRBD1 (6 bases). The CDR3 here is CASSIVQGPSWVLTF. CDR3 nucleotide sequence: TGTGCCAGTAGTATTGTACAGGGACCCTCCTGGGTCCTGACTTTC. The variable domain in full, with the rest retrieved from reference TRBV19 and TRBJ2-6, is DGGITQSPKYLFRKEGQNVTLSCEQNLNHDAMYWYRQDPGQGLRLIYYSQIVNDFQKGDIAEGYSVSREKKESFPLTVTSAQKNPTAFYLCASSIVQGPSWVLTFGAGSRLTVL.